Sequencing of this TCR beta chain was carried out in a study of blood T cell repertoires in COVID-19. CDR1 is SGHNT and CDR2 is YYREEE in the germline V gene (reference sequence). The CDR3 has 16 amino acids. V lost 3 bases to trimming and J lost 0 bases, with 14 bases between them. Profiling relied on immunoSEQ multiplex PCR, and the TCRdb table lists in-frame clones only, not all of them. The sample lists around 100,000 clones; more than 80% were seen once. The sequence came from a woman in her sixties or seventies with acute or convalescent COVID-19. This chain joins TRBV5-4 and TRBJ2-3; tentative D call: TRBD1 (7 bases). The sample was peripheral blood. CDR3: CASSSWRDRSTDTQYF. The CDR3, as DNA: TGTGCCAGCAGCTCTTGGAGGGACAGAAGCACAGATACGCAGTATTTT.